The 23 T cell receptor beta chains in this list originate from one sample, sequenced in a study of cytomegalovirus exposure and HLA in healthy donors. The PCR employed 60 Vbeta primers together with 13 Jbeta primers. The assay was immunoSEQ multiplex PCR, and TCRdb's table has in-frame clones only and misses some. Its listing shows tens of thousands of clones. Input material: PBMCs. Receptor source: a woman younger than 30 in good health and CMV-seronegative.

The CDR3 DNA is TGTGCCATCAGTGGGGACAGGGCCGAACTCTACGAGCAGTACTTC. Its protein product is CAISGDRAELYEQYF. The chain uses TRBV10-3 and TRBJ2-7, with 9 bases identical to TRBD1. CDR1 ENHRY and CDR2 SYGVKD come from the germline V gene. This CDR3 contains 15 residues. Trimming took 4 bases from V and 3 from J; bases not matched to a gene: 7.

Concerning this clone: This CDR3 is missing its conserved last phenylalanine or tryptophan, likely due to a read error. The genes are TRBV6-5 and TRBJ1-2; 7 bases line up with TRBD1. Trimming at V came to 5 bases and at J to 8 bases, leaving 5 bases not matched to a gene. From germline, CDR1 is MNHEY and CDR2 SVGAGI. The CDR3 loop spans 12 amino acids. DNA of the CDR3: TGTGCCAGCAGTCAGGGGGGTATCGGCTACACCCTC. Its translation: CASSQGGIGYTL.

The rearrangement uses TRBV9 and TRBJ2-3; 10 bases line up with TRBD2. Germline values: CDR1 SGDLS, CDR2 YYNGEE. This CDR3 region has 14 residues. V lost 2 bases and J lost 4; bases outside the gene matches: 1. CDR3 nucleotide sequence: TGTGCCAGCAGCGTGGGGACTAGCGCAGATACGCAGTATTTT. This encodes CASSVGTSADTQYF.

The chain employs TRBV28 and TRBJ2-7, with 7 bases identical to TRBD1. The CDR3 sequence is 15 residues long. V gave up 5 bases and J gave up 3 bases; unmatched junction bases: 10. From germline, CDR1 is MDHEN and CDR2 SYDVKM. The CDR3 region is CASSLPTGKHYEQYF. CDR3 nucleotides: TGTGCCAGCAGTCTTCCGACAGGGAAGCACTACGAGCAGTACTTC.

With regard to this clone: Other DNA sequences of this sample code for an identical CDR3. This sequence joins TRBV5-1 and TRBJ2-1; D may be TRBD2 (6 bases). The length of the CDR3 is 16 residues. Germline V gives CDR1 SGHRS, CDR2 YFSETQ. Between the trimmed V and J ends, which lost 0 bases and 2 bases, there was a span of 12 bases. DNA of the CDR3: TGCGCCAGCAGCTTGGTGGAGGGCAACCCCTACAATGAGCAGTTCTTC. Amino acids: CASSLVEGNPYNEQFF.

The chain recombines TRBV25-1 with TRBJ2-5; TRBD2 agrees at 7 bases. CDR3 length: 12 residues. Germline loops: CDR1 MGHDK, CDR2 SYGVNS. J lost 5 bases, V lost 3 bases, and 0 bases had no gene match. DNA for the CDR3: TGTGCCAGCAGTGAGGGGGGGGAGACCCAGTACTTC. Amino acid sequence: CASSEGGETQYF.

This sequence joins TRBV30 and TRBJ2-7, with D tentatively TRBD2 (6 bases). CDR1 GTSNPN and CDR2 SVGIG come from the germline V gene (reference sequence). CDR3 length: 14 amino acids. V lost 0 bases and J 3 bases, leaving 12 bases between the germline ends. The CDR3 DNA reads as TGTGCCTGGAGTGTGGTAGCGGCGGACTACGAGCAGTACTTC. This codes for CAWSVVAADYEQYF. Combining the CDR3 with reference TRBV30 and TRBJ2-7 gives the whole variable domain SQTIHQWPATLVQPVGSPLSLECTVEGTSNPNLYWYRQAAGRGLQLLFYSVGIGQISSEVPQNLSASRPQDRQFILSSKKLLLSDSGFYLCAWSVVAADYEQYFGPGTRLTVT.

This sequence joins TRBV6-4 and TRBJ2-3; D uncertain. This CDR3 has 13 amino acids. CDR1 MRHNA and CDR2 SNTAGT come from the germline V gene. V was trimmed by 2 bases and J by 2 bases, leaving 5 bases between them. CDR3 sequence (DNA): TGTGCCAGCAGTGACCGGGTCACAGATACGCAGTATTTT. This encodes CASSDRVTDTQYF.

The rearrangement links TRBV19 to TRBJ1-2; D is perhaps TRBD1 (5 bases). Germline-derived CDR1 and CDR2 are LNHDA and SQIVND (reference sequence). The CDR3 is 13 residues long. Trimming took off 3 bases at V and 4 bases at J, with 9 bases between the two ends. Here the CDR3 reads CASSIWGVYGYTF. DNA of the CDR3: TGTGCCAGTAGTATCTGGGGCGTCTATGGCTACACCTTC.

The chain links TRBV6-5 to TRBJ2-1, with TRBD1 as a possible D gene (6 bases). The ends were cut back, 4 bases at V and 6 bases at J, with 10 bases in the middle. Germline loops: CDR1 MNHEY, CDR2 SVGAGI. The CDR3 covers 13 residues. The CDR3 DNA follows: TGTGCCAGCAGTTCTATACAGGGCAATGAGCAGTTCTTC. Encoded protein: CASSSIQGNEQFF.

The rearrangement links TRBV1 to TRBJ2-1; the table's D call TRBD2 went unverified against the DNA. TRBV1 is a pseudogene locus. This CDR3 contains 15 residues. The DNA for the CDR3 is TGCACCAGCAGCCCGGTCGGGACTGACTTCAATGAGCAGTTCTTC. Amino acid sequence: CTSSPVGTDFNEQFF.

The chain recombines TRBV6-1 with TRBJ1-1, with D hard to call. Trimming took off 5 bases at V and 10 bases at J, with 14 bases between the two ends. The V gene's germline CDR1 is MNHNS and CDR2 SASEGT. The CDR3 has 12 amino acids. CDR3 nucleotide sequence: TGTGCCAGCAGTCTTGGGAGACAAGGAGCTTTCTTT. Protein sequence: CASSLGRQGAFF.

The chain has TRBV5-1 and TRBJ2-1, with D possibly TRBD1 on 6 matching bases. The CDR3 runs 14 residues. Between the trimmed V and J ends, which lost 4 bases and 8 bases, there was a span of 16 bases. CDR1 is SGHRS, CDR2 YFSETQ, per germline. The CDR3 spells CASSPRAGVDEQFF. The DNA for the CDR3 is TGCGCCAGCAGCCCCAGGGCAGGGGTCGATGAGCAGTTCTTC.

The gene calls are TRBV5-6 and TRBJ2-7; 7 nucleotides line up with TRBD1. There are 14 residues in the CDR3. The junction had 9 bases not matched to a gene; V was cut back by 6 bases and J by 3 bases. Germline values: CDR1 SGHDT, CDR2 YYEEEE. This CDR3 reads CASTRTGQVYEQYF. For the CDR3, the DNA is TGTGCCAGCACCCGGACAGGCCAAGTCTACGAGCAGTACTTC.

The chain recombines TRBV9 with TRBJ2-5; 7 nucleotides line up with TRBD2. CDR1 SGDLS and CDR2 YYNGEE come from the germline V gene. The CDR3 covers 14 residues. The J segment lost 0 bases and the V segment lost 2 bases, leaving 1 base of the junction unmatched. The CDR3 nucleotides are TGTGCCAGCAGCGTTAGCGGGTACCAAGAGACCCAGTACTTC. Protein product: CASSVSGYQETQYF.

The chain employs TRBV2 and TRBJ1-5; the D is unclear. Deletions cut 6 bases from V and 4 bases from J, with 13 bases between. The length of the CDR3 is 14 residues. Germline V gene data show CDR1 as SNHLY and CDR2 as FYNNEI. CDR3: CASSARQANQPQHF. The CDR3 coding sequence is TGTGCCAGCAGCGCCCGTCAGGCGAATCAGCCCCAGCATTTT.

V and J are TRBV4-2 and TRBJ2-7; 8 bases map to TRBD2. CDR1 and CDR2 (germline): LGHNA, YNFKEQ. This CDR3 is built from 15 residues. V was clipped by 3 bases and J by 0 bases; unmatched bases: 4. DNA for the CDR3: TGTGCCAGCAGCCACCAGCGGGGGAGCTCCTACGAGCAGTACTTC. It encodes CASSHQRGSSYEQYF.

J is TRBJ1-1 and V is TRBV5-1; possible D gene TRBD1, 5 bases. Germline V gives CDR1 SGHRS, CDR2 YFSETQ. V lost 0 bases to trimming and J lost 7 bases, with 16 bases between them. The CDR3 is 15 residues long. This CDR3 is CASSLGTWGVNEAFF. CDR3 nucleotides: TGCGCCAGCAGCTTGGGGACTTGGGGGGTGAATGAAGCTTTCTTT.

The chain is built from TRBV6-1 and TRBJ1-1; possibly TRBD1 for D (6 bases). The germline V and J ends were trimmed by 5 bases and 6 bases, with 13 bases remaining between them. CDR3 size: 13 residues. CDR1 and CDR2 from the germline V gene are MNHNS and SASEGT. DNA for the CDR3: TGTGCCAGCAGTTTGAACAGGGTCGCTGAAGCTTTCTTT. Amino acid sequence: CASSLNRVAEAFF.

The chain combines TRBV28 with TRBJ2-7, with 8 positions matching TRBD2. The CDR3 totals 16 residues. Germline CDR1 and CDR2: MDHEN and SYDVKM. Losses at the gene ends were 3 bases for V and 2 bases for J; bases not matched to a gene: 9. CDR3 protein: CASSFSRREVTYEQYF. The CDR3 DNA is TGTGCCAGCAGTTTTAGTAGGCGGGAGGTTACCTACGAGCAGTACTTC.

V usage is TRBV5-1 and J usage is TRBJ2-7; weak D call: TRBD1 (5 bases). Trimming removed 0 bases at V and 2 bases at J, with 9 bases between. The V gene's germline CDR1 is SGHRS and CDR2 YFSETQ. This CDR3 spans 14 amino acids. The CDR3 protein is CASSLEGVAYEQYF. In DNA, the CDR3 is TGCGCCAGCAGCTTGGAAGGGGTTGCCTACGAGCAGTACTTC.

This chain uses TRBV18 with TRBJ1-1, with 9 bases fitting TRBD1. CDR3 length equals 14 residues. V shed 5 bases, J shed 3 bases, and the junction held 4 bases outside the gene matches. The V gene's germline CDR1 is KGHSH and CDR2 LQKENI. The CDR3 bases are TGTGCCAGCTCAGTTAACAGGGGGCACACTGAAGCTTTCTTT. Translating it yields CASSVNRGHTEAFF.

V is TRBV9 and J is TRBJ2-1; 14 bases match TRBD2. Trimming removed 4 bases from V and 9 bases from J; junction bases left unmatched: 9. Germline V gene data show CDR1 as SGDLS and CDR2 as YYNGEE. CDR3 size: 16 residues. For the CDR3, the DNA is TGTGCCAGCAGCTCGGGACTAGCGGGGGCCCTAGGTGAGCAGTTCTTC. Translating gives CASSSGLAGALGEQFF. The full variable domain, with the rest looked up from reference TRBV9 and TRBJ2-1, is DSGVTQTPKHLITATGQRVTLRCSPRSGDLSVYWYQQSLDQGLQFLIQYYNGEERAKGNILERFSAQQFPDLHSELNLSSLELGDSALYFCASSSGLAGALGEQFFGPGTRLTVL.